This entry is about one T cell receptor beta chain. Its antigen remains unidentified. Donors likely had unrecorded immune exposures despite being nominally healthy when sampled. The record originates from a study of cytomegalovirus exposure and HLA in healthy donors. PCR involved 60 Vbeta and 13 Jbeta primers. Data came from immunoSEQ multiplex PCR; TCRdb stores just in-frame clones and leaves some out. This repertoire shows under 200,000 clones, around 88% found once; its top ten account for less than 0.4%. The CDR3 is made up of 12 amino acids. The junction had 6 bases not matched to a gene; V was cut back by 5 bases and J by 8 bases. Germline V CDR1 and CDR2: WSHSY, SAAADI. Study conclusions and caveats: Several of the most significant clusters appeared, in a later analysis, to be linked to common viral pathogens. As a later analysis showed, a missense DCLRE1C variant was linked to trimming of TCR beta V- and J-genes. It was taken for granted in presence/absence analyses that sequencing depth across donors was roughly uniform.

This TCR derives from a woman aged 25 to 39 in good health and CMV-seronegative. Sequenced: PBMCs. The rearrangement links TRBV10-2 to TRBJ2-7, with 7 bases fitting TRBD1. The CDR3 nucleotides read TGCGCCAGCAGTTATAGACAGGGACAGCAGTACTTC. This sequence encodes CASSYRQGQQYF.